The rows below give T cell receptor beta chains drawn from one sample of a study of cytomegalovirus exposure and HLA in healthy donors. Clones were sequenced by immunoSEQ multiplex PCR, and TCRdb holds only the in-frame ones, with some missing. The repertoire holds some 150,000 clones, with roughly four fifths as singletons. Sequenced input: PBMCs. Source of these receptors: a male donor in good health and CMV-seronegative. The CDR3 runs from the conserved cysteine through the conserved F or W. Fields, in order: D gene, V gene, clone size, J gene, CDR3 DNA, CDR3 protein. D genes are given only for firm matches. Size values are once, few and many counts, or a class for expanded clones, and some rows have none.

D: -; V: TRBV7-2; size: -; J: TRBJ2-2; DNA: TGTGCCAGCAGCTTAGACATCACCGGGGAGCTGTTTTTT; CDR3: CASSLDITGELFF
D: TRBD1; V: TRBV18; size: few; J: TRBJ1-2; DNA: TGTGCCAGCTCACCTCCGGGACAGGGGGCGAGCTACACCTTC; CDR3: CASSPPGQGASYTF
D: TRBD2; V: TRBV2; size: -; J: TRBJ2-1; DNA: TGTGCCAGCAAACCGGGGACTAGCGGGCCAAATGAGCAGTTCTTC; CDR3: CASKPGTSGPNEQFF
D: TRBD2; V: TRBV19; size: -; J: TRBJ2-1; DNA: TGTGCCAGTAGTATATCGACTAGCGGGAGAGGACATGAGCAGTTCTTC; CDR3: CASSISTSGRGHEQFF
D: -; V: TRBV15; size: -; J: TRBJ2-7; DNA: TGTGCCACCAGCAGAGAGCCAGGGAACTACGAGCAGTACTTC; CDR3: CATSREPGNYEQYF
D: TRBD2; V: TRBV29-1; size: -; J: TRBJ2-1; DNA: TGCAGCGTTGAGGGACTAGGCCGCAATGAGCAGTTCTTC; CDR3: CSVEGLGRNEQFF
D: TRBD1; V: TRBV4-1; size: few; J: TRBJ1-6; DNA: TGCGCCAGCAGCCCAGGGACAGGGGACTTGATGGATTCACCCCTCCACTTT; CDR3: CASSPGTGDLMDSPLHF
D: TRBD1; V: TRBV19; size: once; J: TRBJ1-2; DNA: TGTGCCAGTACCCTGGACAGGGCCAGCTATGGCTACACCTTC; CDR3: CASTLDRASYGYTF
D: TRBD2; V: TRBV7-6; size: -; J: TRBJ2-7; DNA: TGTGCCAGCAGCTCATCGGGGGGTTCGGAACAGTACTTC; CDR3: CASSSSGGSEQYF
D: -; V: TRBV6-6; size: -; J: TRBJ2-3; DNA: TGTGCCAGCAGACTCGGGACTAGCACAGATACGCAGTATTTT; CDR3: CASRLGTSTDTQYF
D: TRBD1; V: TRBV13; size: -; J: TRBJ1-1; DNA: TGTGCCAGCAGCTTAGGTTACAGGGGGCCGAACACTGAAGCTTTCTTT; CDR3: CASSLGYRGPNTEAFF
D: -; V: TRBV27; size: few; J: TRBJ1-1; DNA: TGTGCCAGCAGTACCGGGACTTCGTACACTGAAGCTTTCTTT; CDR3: CASSTGTSYTEAFF
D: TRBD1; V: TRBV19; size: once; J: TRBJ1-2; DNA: TGTGCCAGTAGTACCAATGAACAGGGGAACTATGGCTACACCTTC; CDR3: CASSTNEQGNYGYTF
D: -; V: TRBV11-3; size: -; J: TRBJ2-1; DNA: TGTGCCAGCAGCGCTAGGGGCAGGGACAATGAGCAGTTCTTC; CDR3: CASSARGRDNEQFF
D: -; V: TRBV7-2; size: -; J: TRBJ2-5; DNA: TGTGCCAGCAGCTTTAGGGTGGGAGACGAGACCCAGTACTTC; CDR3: CASSFRVGDETQYF
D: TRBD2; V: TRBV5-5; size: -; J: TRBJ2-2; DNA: TGTGCCAGCAGCTCCTTAGCGGGGGGGGGCACCGGGGAGCTGTTTTTT; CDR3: CASSSLAGGGTGELFF
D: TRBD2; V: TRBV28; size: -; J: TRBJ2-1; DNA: TGTGCCAGCAGTTTGGGGTTGGGGTTTTCGGCGGGACTAGGCACCAATGAGCAGTTCTTC; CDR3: CASSLGLGFSAGLGTNEQFF
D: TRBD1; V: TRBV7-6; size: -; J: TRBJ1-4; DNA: TGTGCCAGCAGCCCGACAGGGTCTAATGAAAAACTGTTTTTT; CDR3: CASSPTGSNEKLFF
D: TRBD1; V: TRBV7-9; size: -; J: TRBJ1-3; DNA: TGTGCCAGCAGCTCTAGACAGGGGAAAGTATATTTT; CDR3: CASSSRQGKVYF
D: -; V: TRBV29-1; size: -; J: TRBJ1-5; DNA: TGCAGCGTTGAGGCGCAGGGGAGGGGTCAGCCCCAGCATTTT; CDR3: CSVEAQGRGQPQHF
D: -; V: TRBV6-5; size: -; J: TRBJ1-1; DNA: TGTGCCAGCAGTTACTTGACACAGGGAGTGGCTGAAGCTTTCTTT; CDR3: CASSYLTQGVAEAFF
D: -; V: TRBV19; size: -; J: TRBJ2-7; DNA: TGTGCCAGTAGCAATAGCGGATCCTACGAGCAGTACTTC; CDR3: CASSNSGSYEQYF
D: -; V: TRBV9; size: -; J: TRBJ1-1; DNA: TGTGCCAGCAGCGATCCACAAACAGGGTCCACTGAAGCTTTCTTT; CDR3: CASSDPQTGSTEAFF
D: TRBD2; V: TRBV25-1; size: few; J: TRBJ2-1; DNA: TGTGCCAGCTCCGCTAGCGGGAGGGCCCGAGGTATTCTCAATGAGCAGTTCTTC; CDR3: CASSASGRARGILNEQFF
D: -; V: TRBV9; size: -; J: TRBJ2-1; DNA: TGTGCCAGCAGCGTCCCCAGGGAGGGGGATGAGCAGTTCTTC; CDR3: CASSVPREGDEQFF
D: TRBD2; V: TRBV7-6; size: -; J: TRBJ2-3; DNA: TGTGCCAGCAGCTTAGCAGGACTGCGGGGGGCAGATACGCAGTATTTT; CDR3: CASSLAGLRGADTQYF
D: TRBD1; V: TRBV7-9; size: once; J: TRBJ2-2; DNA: TGTGCCAGCAGCTTGTTCGGGACAGATAACACCGGGGAGCTGTTTTTT; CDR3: CASSLFGTDNTGELFF
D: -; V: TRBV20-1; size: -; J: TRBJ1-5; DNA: TGCAGTGCTGGCGGGAGGCCCCAGCATTTT; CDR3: CSAGGRPQHF
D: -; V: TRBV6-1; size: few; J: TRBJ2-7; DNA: TGTGCCAGCAAGACTTCTGACTACGAGCAGTACTTC; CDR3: CASKTSDYEQYF
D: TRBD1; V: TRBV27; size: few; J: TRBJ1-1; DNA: TGTGCCAGCAGTCACACAGGGGGGGGTGTGAACACTGAAGCTTTCTTT; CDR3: CASSHTGGGVNTEAFF
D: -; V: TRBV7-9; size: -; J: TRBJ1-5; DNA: TGTGCCAGCAGCTCGGGACACCCTAATCAGCCCCAGCATTTT; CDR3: CASSSGHPNQPQHF
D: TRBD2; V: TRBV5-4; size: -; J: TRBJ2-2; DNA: TGTGCCAGCAGCCCGACTAGCGGTTACACCGGGGAGCTGTTTTTT; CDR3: CASSPTSGYTGELFF
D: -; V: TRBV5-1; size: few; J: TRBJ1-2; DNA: TGCGCCAGCGGCGACTCGTTTTCTGACTATGGCTACACCTTC; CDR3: CASGDSFSDYGYTF
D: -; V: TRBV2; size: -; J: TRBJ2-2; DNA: TGTGCCAGCAGTGAAAGGAGCCCAGGGGCCGGGGAGCTGTTTTTT; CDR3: CASSERSPGAGELFF
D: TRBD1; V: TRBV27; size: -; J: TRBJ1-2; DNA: TGTGCCAGCAGAAGGACAGGCCCCTACTATGGCTACACCTTC; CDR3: CASRRTGPYYGYTF
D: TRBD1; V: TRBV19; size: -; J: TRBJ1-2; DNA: TGTGCCAGTAAAAGACAGGGTGCCGGCTATGGCTACACCTTC; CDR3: CASKRQGAGYGYTF
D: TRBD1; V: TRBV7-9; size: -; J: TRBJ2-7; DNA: TGTGCCAGCAGGGACAGGGTCGATAGAAAGCAGTACTTC; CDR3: CASRDRVDRKQYF
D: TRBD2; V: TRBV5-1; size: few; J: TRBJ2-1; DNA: TGCGCCAGCAGCTTGAATAGACTAGCGGGGAACAATGAGCAGTTCTTC; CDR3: CASSLNRLAGNNEQFF
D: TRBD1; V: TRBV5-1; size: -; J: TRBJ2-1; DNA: TGCGCCAGCAGCTTGGTCGTGGGCACTAGGGGGCACAATGAGCAGTTCTTC; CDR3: CASSLVVGTRGHNEQFF
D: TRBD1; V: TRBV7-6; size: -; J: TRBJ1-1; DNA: TGTGCCAGCAGCACGGTGGGGACAGGGGGCCACACTGAAGCTTTCTTT; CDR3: CASSTVGTGGHTEAFF
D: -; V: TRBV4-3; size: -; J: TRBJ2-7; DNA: TGCGCCAGCAGCCAAGATTTTGGGCTTGGCGAGCAGTACTTC; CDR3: CASSQDFGLGEQYF
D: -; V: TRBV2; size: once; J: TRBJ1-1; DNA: TGTGCCAGCAGGGATGCGGGCAGCCTTGAAGCTTTCTTT; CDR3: CASRDAGSLEAFF
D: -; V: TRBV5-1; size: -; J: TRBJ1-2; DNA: TGCGCCAGCAGCTTTAGCCTCGGAGCTAACTATGGCTACACCTTC; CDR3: CASSFSLGANYGYTF
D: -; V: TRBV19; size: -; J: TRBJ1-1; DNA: TGTGCCAGTAGTACCATCAGCTATTTAAAGGGGACTGAAGCTTTCTTT; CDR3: CASSTISYLKGTEAFF
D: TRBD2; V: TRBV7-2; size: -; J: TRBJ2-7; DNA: TGTGCCAGCAGCTTAGCGACTAGCGGTCTTTGGTACGAGCAGTACTTC; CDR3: CASSLATSGLWYEQYF
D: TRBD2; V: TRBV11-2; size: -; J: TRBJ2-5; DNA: TGTGCCAGCAGCTTATTAGGGCTAGCGGGAGAGACCCAGTACTTC; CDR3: CASSLLGLAGETQYF
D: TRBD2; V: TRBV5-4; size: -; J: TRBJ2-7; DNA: TGTGCCAGCAGTTCGAGGATGCGGGGGGACTCCTACGAGCAGTACTTC; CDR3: CASSSRMRGDSYEQYF
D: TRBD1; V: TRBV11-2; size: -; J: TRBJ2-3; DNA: TGTGCCAGCAGGATACAGGGGGCAAGAGATACGCAGTATTTT; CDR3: CASRIQGARDTQYF
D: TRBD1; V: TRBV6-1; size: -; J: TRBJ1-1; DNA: TGTGCCAGCAGTGAAGCGCTGACAGGGGCTCTATTCATGAACACTGAAGCTTTCTTT; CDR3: CASSEALTGALFMNTEAFF
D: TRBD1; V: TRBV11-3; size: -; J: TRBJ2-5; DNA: TGTGCCAGCAGCTCACAGGGGGGTATGGAGACCCAGTACTTC; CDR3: CASSSQGGMETQYF
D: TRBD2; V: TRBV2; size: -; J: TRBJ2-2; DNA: TGTGCCAGCAGTCCCGGGACTAGCGGGGGGGACACCGGGGAGCTGTTTTTT; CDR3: CASSPGTSGGDTGELFF
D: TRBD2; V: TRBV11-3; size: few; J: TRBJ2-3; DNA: TGTGCCAGCAGCTCGGGAGGCACTATTACCACAGATACGCAGTATTTT; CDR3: CASSSGGTITTDTQYF
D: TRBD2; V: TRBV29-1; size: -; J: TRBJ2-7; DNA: TGCAGCGTGGCTCCCGGACTAGGGCCTTACGAGCAGTACTTC; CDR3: CSVAPGLGPYEQYF
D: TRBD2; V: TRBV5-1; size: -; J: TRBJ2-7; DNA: TGCGCCAGCAGCTGGCTAGCGGGGGACTACGAGCAGTACTTC; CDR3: CASSWLAGDYEQYF